This T cell receptor beta chain derives from a study of regulatory T cells in long-lasting Graves disease (dated by TCRdb to about 2021). Turning to the overall study: In the newly diagnosed Graves' disease group, patients had been taking antithyroid drugs for less than 3 months. Persistent Graves' disease patients were compared with newly diagnosed Graves' disease patients by peripheral blood TCR sequencing and RNA sequencing. A total of 33 samples underwent TCR sequencing: some 13 from persistent and around 20 from newly diagnosed Graves' disease patients. The study was conducted in China and was registered as a clinical trial.

A note on this clonotype: Its antigen is still unknown. At one of its ends the junction is not consistent with the germline gene, which may arise from a read error.

The label giving this sample's time point can be read as: newly diagnosed GD, antithyroid drugs for less than 3 months. RNA was extracted from PBMCs in TRIzol for both TCR sequencing and RNA sequencing. The diagnosis of Graves' disease followed American Thyroid Association guidelines. The patients came from an endocrinology department in Xi'an, China. Each patient gave approximately 9 milliliters of peripheral blood, collected in an EDTA anticoagulant tube. Ficoll Paque Plus density gradient separation was used to isolate PBMCs, and no further T cell sorting was performed. RNA quality was checked with an Agilent 2100 Bioanalyzer and agarose gel, and concentration with a NanoDrop 2000. Libraries were constructed by multiplex PCR. TCRdb records Illumina HiSeq 4000 as the sequencer. iRepertoire HTBI primers and Arm-PCR amplification of CDR3 regions were used to construct TCR beta libraries. Before sequencing, the PCR products went through gel purification. On the study's bioinformatics: Gene usage analysis of CDR3 amino acid clonotypes used the 50 to 70 TRBV and about 14 TRBJ segments found across samples. COPE and FqMerger were used to merge the filtered high-quality paired reads into contigs. BLAST was used to align contigs to IMGT TRBV, TRBD and TRBJ reference genes, and CDR3 was defined according to IMGT. Any clonotype with a frequency above 0.1% was counted as a highly expanded clone. Shannon entropy served as the measure of repertoire diversity, while the Gini coefficient captured V-J evenness. A clonotype was considered public if more than one individual shared it. The public reads were reanalyzed by TCRdb: fastp trimming at Q25, MiXCR alignment, in-frame beta chains only. Identical CDR3 protein sequences are pooled into one entry, listed with their most common genes and DNA. The V and J calls follow TCRdb's processing rather than the paper's. Here the sample has around 470,000 distinct CDR3 sequences; 14% occur a single time. The ten largest clones add up to roughly a sixth of the sample.

Via the germline V gene, CDR1 is MNHNS and CDR2 SASEGT. The CDR3, cysteine through phenylalanine, is 12 amino acids long. The sequence is cut down to CDR3 DNA, 36 bases in frame from base 1. The investigation overall reported the following: Preferential use of TRBV28, TRBJ1-2 and TRBJ2-5 was observed in persistent disease, whereas TRBV20-1 and TRBJ2-1 were favored in newly diagnosed disease. More public clonotypes were shared among persistent patients (under 3,000) than among newly diagnosed patients (roughly 1,000). Only the TCR beta chain was sequenced and analyzed. Because the primary lesion, thyroid tissue, could not be accessed, the study looked at peripheral blood alone. Lower TCR Shannon entropy and fewer highly expanded clones were observed in persistent Graves' disease patients than in newly diagnosed patients, which suggested clonal expansion. As a limitation, the authors acknowledged that the small sample size may reduce accuracy.

The same data also went into a second study, on T cells in Graves' hyperthyroidism and ophthalmopathy. As the second publication notes: A patient counted as having stable Graves' hyperthyroidism if no progression to ophthalmopathy occurred over 18 months of follow-up. Hyperthyroidism patients were aged 18 to 65 years and newly diagnosed, with disease duration of less than 2 months. Any patient with an uncontrolled infection, another autoimmune disease, pregnancy or lactation was excluded. Diagnoses were established on the basis of clinical symptoms, serum thyroxine and TRAb, thyroid ultrasound, and orbital computed tomography. The first round of RT-PCR for the TCR CDR3 was performed with the HTBI primer set and the Qiagen OneStep RT-PCR kit. Blood samples also contained most of the expanded thyroid clonotypes (frequency above 0.001), which suggests that blood repertoires may reflect thyroid immune responses. A 13 V-J signature model separated ophthalmopathy from stable hyperthyroidism, with over 85% sensitivity and roughly 82% specificity in cross-validation and 80%/75% in testing. In validation, the model predicted progression to ophthalmopathy a median of 6.5 months before onset, with about 64% sensitivity and roughly 79% specificity. To identify TCR V-J signatures that set the groups apart, the researchers used a discovery cohort of about a hundred patients, made up of roughly 40 with Graves' ophthalmopathy and 57 with stable Graves' hyperthyroidism. An independent validation cohort of fewer than 20 hyperthyroidism patients and over 15 patients who later progressed to ophthalmopathy tested prospective prediction of ophthalmopathy. The 75 to 100 discovery patients were divided at random into training and test sets in a 7:3 ratio. In more than five Graves' hyperthyroidism patients, the study also compared T-cell repertoires from thyroid tissue with T-cell repertoires from blood. Following sampling, methimazole starting at 30 mg daily was given to hyperthyroidism patients, and high-dose intravenous methylprednisolone was given to ophthalmopathy patients. Libraries were constructed in a second round of multiplex PCR, after which size selection and purification were carried out. Libraries were sequenced paired-end with 100 bp reads on an Illumina HiSeq2000. SOAPnuke was used to process the raw data, with reads discarded if the reads contained adapters or uncalled bases, had a mean Phred below 15, or lacked an exact constant-primer or identifier match. COPE v1.2.5 was used to merge the high-quality paired reads, and each unique nucleotide sequence was defined as a clonotype. MiTCR v1.1 was used to align clonotypes to the IMGT TRBV, TRBD and TRBJ reference segments. Only V-J combinations with frequency above 0.0001, covering about 99% of repertoires, were analysed. A TCS score was defined as the ratio between F50 (clonal expansion) and ExV (chaos), using BLOSUM62-based TCRdist between CDR3 peptides within each V-J. Welch's t-statistics and random forest reduced 500 to 550 V-J features to 13, which were used in a naive Bayes classifier (R e1071). No statistical method was used to set the sample size in advance, and investigators knew the group allocation. The paper describes TCR Vbeta CDR3 sequencing of roughly 130 peripheral blood samples, made up of 43 ophthalmopathy patients, 70 to 75 hyperthyroidism patients and 17 progressor patients.

The receptor comes from a woman in her 50s with Graves disease. Donor details come from another sample of the same person, matched by shared clones. Recombination connected TRBV6-1 to TRBJ2-5, with TRBD1 as a weak D call on 6 bases. Source: peripheral blood mononuclear cells (PBMCs), taken at new diagnosis, from a patient treated with antithyroid drugs. The CDR3 region: CATGTPQETRYF. The DNA sequence is TGTGCCACCGGGACACCACAAGAGACCCGGTACTTC.